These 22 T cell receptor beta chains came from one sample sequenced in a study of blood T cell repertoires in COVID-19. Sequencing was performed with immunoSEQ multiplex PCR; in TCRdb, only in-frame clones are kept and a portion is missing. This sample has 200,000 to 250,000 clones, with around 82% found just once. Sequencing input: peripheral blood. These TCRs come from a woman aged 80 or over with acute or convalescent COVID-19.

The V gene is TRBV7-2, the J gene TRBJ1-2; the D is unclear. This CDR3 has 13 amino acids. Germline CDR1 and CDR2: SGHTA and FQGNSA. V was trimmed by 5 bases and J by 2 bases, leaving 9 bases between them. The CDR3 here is CASSGVRNYGYTF. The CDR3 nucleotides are TGTGCCAGCAGCGGTGTCAGAAACTATGGCTACACCTTC.

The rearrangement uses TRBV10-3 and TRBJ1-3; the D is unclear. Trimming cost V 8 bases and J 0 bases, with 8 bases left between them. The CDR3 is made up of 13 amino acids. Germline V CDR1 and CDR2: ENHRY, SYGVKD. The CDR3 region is CAIQDYSGNTIYF. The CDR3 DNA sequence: TGTGCCATCCAGGATTACTCTGGAAACACCATATATTTT.

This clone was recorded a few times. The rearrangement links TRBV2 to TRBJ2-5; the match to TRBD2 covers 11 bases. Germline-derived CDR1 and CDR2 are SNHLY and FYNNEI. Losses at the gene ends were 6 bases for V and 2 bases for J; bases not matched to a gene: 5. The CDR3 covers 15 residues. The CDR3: CASRKTSGIQETQYF. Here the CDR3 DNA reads TGTGCCAGCAGGAAGACTAGCGGGATACAAGAGACCCAGTACTTC.

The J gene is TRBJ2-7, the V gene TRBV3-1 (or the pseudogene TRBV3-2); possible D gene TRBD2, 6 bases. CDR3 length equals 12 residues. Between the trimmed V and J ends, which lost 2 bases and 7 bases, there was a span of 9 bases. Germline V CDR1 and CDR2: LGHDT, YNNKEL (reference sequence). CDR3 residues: CASSQMGGEQYF. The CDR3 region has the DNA TGTGCCAGCAGCCAAATGGGGGGAGAGCAGTACTTC.

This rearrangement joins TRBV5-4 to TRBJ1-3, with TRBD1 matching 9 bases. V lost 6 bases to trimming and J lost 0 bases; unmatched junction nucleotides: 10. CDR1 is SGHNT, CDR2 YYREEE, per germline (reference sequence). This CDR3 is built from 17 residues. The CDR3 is CASNPDRGIFSGNTIYF. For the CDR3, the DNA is TGTGCCAGCAACCCGGACAGGGGTATATTCTCTGGAAACACCATATATTTT.

The DNA for the CDR3 is TGTGCCAGCAGCCAAGCCGTCGCAGGGGGTCTAGGAAACACCATATATTTT. Its translation is CASSQAVAGGLGNTIYF. The chain couples TRBV4-2 to TRBJ1-3; 7 nucleotides match TRBD1. Germline V gene sequence: CDR1 LGHNA, CDR2 YNFKEQ. The CDR3 covers 17 residues. The J segment lost 4 bases and the V segment lost 1 base, leaving 10 bases of the junction unmatched.

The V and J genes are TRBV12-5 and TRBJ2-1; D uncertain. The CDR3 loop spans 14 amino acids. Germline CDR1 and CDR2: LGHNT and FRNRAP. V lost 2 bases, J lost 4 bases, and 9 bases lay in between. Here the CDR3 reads CASGLWQAYNEQFF. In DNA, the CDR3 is TGTGCTAGTGGTTTGTGGCAGGCTTACAATGAGCAGTTCTTC.

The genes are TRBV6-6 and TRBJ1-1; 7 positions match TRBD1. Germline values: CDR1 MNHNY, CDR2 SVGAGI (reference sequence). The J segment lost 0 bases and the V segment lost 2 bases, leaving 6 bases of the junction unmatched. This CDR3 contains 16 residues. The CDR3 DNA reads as TGTGCCAGCAGTTACCCCAGGACAGGAGTGAACACTGAAGCTTTCTTT. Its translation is CASSYPRTGVNTEAFF.

CDR3 coding DNA: TGTGCCAGCAGGAAACAGGGGCCCTTAGTATCCTATAATTCACCCCTCCACTTT. It encodes CASRKQGPLVSYNSPLHF. The V and J genes are TRBV27 and TRBJ1-6, with 7 bases lining up with TRBD1. This CDR3 region has 18 residues. The ends lost 6 bases at V and 1 base at J; junction bases unmatched: 12. Germline CDR1 and CDR2: MNHEY and SMNVEV (reference sequence).

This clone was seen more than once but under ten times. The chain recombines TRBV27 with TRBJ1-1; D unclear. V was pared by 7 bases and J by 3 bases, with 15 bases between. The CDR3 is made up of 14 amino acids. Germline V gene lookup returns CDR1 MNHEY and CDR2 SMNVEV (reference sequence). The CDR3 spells CASTPGGGYTEAFF. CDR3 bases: TGTGCCAGCACCCCTGGAGGAGGATACACTGAAGCTTTCTTT.

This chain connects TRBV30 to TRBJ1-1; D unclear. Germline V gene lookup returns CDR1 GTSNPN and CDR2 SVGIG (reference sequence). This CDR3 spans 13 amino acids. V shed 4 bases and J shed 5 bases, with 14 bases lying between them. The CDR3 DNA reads TGTGCCTGGATCAAGCGAGGGTGGACTGAAGCTTTCTTT. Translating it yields CAWIKRGWTEAFF.

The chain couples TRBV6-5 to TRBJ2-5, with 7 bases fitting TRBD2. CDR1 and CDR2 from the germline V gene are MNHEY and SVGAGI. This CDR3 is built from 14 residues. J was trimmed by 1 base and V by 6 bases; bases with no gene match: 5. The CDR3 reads CASSASGPQETQYF. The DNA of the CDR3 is TGTGCCAGCAGCGCTAGCGGACCCCAAGAGACCCAGTACTTC.

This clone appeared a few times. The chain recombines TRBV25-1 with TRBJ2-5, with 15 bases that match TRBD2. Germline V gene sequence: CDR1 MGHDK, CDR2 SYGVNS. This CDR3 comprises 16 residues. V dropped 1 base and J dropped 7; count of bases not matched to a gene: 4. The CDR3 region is CASSEWTSGGEGTQYF. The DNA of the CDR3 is TGTGCCAGCAGTGAATGGACTAGCGGGGGGGAAGGGACCCAGTACTTC.

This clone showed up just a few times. The CDR3 is CASRLSGDRNTEAFF. DNA of the CDR3: TGTGCCAGTAGGCTATCCGGGGACAGAAATACTGAAGCTTTCTTT. V is TRBV19 and J is TRBJ1-1; 7 nucleotides agree with TRBD1. CDR1 and CDR2 from the germline V gene are LNHDA and SQIVND (reference sequence). Trimming removed 6 bases from V and 5 bases from J; junction bases left unmatched: 12. This CDR3 has 15 residues.

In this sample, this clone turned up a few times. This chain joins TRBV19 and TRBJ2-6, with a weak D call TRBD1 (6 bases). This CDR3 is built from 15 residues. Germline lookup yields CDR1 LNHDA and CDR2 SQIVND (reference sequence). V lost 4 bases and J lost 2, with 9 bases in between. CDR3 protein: CASSTGQPGANVLTF. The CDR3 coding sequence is TGTGCCAGTAGTACCGGACAGCCTGGGGCCAACGTCCTGACTTTC.

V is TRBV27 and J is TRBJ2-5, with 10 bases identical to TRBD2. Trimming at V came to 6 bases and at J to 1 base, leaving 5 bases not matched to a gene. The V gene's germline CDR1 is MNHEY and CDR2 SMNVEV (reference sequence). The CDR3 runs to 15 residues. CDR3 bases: TGTGCCAGCAGACCGCCTAGCGGGGGCCAAGAGACCCAGTACTTC. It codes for CASRPPSGGQETQYF.

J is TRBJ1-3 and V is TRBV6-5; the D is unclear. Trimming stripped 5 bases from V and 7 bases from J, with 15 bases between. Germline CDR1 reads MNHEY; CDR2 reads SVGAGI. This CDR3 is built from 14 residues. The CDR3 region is CASSRMSGWNTIYF. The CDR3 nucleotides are TGTGCCAGCAGTCGAATGTCGGGGTGGAACACCATATATTTT.

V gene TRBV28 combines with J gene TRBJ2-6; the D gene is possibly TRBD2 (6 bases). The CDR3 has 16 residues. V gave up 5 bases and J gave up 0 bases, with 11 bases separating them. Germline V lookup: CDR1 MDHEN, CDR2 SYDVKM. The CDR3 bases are TGTGCCAGCAGTACTCGGGGGAGCTCTGGGGCCAACGTCCTGACTTTC. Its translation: CASSTRGSSGANVLTF.

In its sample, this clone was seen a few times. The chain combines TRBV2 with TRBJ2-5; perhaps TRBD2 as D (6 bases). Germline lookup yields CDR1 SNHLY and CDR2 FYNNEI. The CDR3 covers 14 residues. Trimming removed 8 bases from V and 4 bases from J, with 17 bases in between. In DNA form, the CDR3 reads TGTGCCAGCCGCGCCCAACTAGCAGGAGAGACCCAGTACTTC. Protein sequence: CASRAQLAGETQYF. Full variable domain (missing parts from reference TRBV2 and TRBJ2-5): EPEVTQTPSHQVTQMGQEVILRCVPISNHLYFYWYRQILGQKVEFLVSFYNNEISEKSEIFDDQFSVERPDGSNFTLKIRSTKLEDSAMYFCASRAQLAGETQYFGPGTRLLVL.

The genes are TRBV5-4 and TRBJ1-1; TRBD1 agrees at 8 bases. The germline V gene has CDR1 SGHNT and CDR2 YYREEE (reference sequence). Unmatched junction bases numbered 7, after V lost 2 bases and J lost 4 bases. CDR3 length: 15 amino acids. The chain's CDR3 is CASSFPQGAGTEAFF. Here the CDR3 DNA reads TGTGCCAGCAGCTTCCCCCAGGGGGCGGGCACTGAAGCTTTCTTT.

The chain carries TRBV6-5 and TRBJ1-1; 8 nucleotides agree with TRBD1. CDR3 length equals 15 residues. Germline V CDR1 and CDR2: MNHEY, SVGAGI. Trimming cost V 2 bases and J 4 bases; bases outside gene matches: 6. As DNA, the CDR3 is TGTGCCAGCAGTTACCGACCAGGGGGCGGCACTGAAGCTTTCTTT. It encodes CASSYRPGGGTEAFF.

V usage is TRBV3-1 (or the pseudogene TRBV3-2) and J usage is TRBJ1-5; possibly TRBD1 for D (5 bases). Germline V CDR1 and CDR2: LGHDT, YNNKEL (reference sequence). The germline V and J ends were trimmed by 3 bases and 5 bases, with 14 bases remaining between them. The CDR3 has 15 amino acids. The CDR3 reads CASSHRSGRDQPQHF. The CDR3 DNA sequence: TGTGCCAGCAGCCACCGGTCGGGCAGGGATCAGCCCCAGCATTTT.